This record covers a single T cell receptor (beta chain). What it binds is not known. Sequencing was performed with immunoSEQ multiplex PCR; in TCRdb, only in-frame clones are kept and a portion is missing. Among 150,000 to 190,000 clones listed, more than 90% were seen once. The source of the sample is a study of T cell responses to AZD1222 COVID-19 vaccine. Overall study findings and caveats: The CD4 TCRs associated with vaccination extended across spike and predominated at 160-218 and 743-854. Recipients of AZD1222 seropositive at baseline numbered only 5 to 7. Donor demographics were predominantly white British with a female majority; clonal diversity may be underestimated.

It was second doses at about 4 or about 12 weeks that were pooled. The CDR3 has 13 residues. V was trimmed by 6 bases and J by 3 bases, leaving 9 bases between them. CDR1 is SGHTA and CDR2 is FQGNSA in the germline V gene. V and J are TRBV7-2 and TRBJ1-5, with D perhaps matching TRBD1 (5 bases). The TCR was taken from an adult who received the AZD1222 COVID-19 vaccine. Sample: peripheral blood, taken 28 days after the second AZD1222 dose. CDR3 protein: CASRPGSNQPQHF. For the CDR3, the DNA is TGTGCCAGCAGACCAGGGTCCAATCAGCCCCAGCATTTT.